This note documents a single TCR beta chain sequence. With V trimmed by 1 base and J by 6 bases, 8 bases remained unmatched. Germline V gene sequence: CDR1 SGHTA, CDR2 FQGNSA. The CDR3 is made up of 16 amino acids. This specimen comes from a study of blood T cell repertoires in COVID-19. Profiled with immunoSEQ multiplex PCR; TCRdb holds only in-frame clones, not every one. The sample shows around 360,000 clones, approximately 89% of them seen only once. The clonotype comes from a man in his forties or fifties in a cohort exposed to, infected with or recovered from COVID-19 (not recorded which). The chain combines TRBV7-2 with TRBJ2-4, with 8 bases matching TRBD1. The sample comprised PBMCs or T cells enriched from blood (not recorded which). This chain's CDR3 is CASSLVWQGALNIQYF. The CDR3 DNA is TGTGCCAGCAGCTTAGTGTGGCAGGGGGCTTTAAACATTCAGTACTTC. Using reference TRBV7-2 and TRBJ2-4 for the parts outside the CDR3, the full variable domain is GAGVSQSPSNKVTEKGKDVELRCDPISGHTALYWYRQSLGQGLEFLIYFQGNSAPDKSGLPSDRFSAERTGGSVSTLTIQRTQQEDSAVYLCASSLVWQGALNIQYFGAGTRLSVL.